Described below is a single T cell receptor (beta chain) sequence and its context. What it recognizes is unknown. The data stem from a study of T cell clones after liver transplantation. The overall study: Liver transplant recipients had immunosuppression withdrawal attempted within 2 years.

This CDR3 has 14 amino acids. CDR1 LGHNA and CDR2 YNFKEQ come from the germline V gene. The V and J ends lost 5 bases and 2 bases, in that order; junction bases with no gene match: 6. Only in-frame clones appear in the TCRdb table, and some are missing; sequencing was by immunoSEQ multiplex PCR. The table lists about 15,000 clones, around 90% of them singletons. General observations from the study: Low donor cell numbers restricted donor-reactive repertoire measurement in a couple of subjects.

This clonotype originated in a human donor who received a liver transplant. The sample here was CD8+ T cells from blood, taken before liver transplant. V is TRBV4-2 and J is TRBJ2-7; the match to TRBD1 covers 7 bases. CDR3 residues: CASSNPGTAYEQYF. As DNA, the CDR3 is TGTGCCAGCAGCAACCCCGGGACAGCCTACGAGCAGTACTTC.